These T cell receptor beta chains were read from a single sample in a study of blood T cell repertoires in COVID-19. The assay was immunoSEQ multiplex PCR, and TCRdb's table has in-frame clones only and misses some. The data contain around 200,000 clones, 84% of them singletons. Specimen: peripheral blood. The source of these receptors is a human donor with acute or convalescent COVID-19. The donor label of this sample is uncertain. The CDR3 runs from the conserved cysteine through the conserved F or W. Clone size, where shown, is once, few, many, or a class for clones that have expanded.

v_gene: TRBV19; abundance: once; CDR3aa: CACGRSEQFF
v_gene: TRBV18; abundance: once; CDR3aa: CASSPPTQTTQYF
v_gene: TRBV19; abundance: -; CDR3aa: CASSIALAAYEQYF
v_gene: TRBV19; abundance: -; CDR3aa: CASSIRPEQGRSLNTEAFF
v_gene: TRBV11-2; abundance: -; CDR3aa: CASSLRQPEPSSSYNEQFF
v_gene: TRBV7-8; abundance: -; CDR3aa: CASSFAGAYGELFF
v_gene: TRBV28; abundance: -; CDR3aa: CASSPPGDQKTQYF
v_gene: TRBV23-1; abundance: -; CDR3aa: CASSPWTGKGKETQYF
v_gene: TRBV3-1/TRBV3-2; abundance: -; CDR3aa: CASSQVGAGRAGELFF
v_gene: TRBV19; abundance: -; CDR3aa: CASSDRAKGPQHF
v_gene: TRBV11-2; abundance: -; CDR3aa: CASSLEGGFGNTIYF
v_gene: TRBV6-5; abundance: -; CDR3aa: CARSWTGEGEKLFF
v_gene: TRBV5-1; abundance: once; CDR3aa: CASSFGTSGTMSYEQYF
v_gene: TRBV28; abundance: -; CDR3aa: CASSTPDRVNEQYF
v_gene: TRBV5-4; abundance: -; CDR3aa: CASSAAGVAYEQYF
v_gene: TRBV5-1; abundance: -; CDR3aa: CASSSIAGEKNEQFF
v_gene: TRBV28; abundance: -; CDR3aa: CASTPPDSLSPLHF
v_gene: TRBV14; abundance: -; CDR3aa: CASSRPGVREKLFF
v_gene: TRBV7-2; abundance: -; CDR3aa: CASRSNRGSETQYF
v_gene: TRBV6-1; abundance: -; CDR3aa: CASSEASRGQPQHF